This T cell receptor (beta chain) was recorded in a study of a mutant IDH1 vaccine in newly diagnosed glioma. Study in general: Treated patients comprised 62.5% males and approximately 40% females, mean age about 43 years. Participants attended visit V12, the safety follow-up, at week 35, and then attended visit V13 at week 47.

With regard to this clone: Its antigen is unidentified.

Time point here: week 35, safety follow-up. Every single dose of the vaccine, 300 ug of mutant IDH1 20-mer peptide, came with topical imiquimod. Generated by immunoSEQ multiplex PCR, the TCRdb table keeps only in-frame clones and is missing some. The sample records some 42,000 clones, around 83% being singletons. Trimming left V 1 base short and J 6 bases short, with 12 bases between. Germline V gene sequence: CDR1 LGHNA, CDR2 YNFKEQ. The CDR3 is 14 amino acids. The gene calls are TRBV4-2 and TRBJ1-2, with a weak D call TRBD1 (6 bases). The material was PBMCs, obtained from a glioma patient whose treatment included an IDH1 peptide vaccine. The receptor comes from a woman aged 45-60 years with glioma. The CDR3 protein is CASSQGTGSDGYTF. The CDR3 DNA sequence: TGTGCCAGCAGCCAAGGAACAGGGTCGGATGGCTACACCTTC.